The following is a TCR beta chain sequence with its context. The antigen remains undetermined. The J segment lost 5 bases and the V segment lost 4 bases, leaving 7 bases of the junction unmatched. The CDR3 sequence is 16 residues long. The germline V gene encodes CDR1 SGHNT and CDR2 YYREEE (reference sequence). Bulk CD8+ and CD4+ cells came from magnetic negative isolation; CD8+ TEMRA by FACS. The record originates from a study of CD8 T cells in Susac syndrome. Study observations and caveats: The study recognized that its TCR sequencing and HLA analysis covered a relatively small number of individuals.

With random hexamers, roughly 0.45 to 1 ug RNA was reverse transcribed. One entry per CDR3 protein, called by TCRdb with MiXCR from the immunoSEQ multiplex PCR reads. The data show some 150,000 distinct CDR3 sequences, approximately 93% seen once. The sample comprised CD8+ T cells from PBMCs. This TCR was sampled from a human donor in good health. The chain joins TRBV5-4 to TRBJ2-5; 14 nucleotides align to TRBD2. CDR3 nucleotides: TGTGCCAGCAGCGAGGGACTAGCGGGAGTGCGGGAGACCCAGTACTTC. This translates into CASSEGLAGVRETQYF. Looking up the rest from reference TRBV5-4 and TRBJ2-5 gives the full variable domain: ETGVTQSPTHLIKTRGQQVTLRCSSQSGHNTVSWYQQALGQGPQFIFQYYREEENGRGNFPPRFSGLQFPNYSSELNVNALELDDSALYLCASSEGLAGVRETQYFGPGTRLLVL.